This TCR beta chain was retrieved from a study of CD8 T cells in Susac syndrome. Roughly 0.45 to 1 ug RNA was reverse transcribed with random hexamers. immunoSEQ multiplex PCR amplified TCR beta CDR3 across 54 Vbeta, 13 Jbeta. One entry per CDR3 protein results from TCRdb running MiXCR on the immunoSEQ multiplex PCR reads. Here the sample spans 150,000 to 200,000 distinct CDR3 sequences, 91% being singletons. TEMRA cells were FACS-enriched and CD8+ and CD4+ T cells negatively isolated. The germline CDR1 and CDR2 sequences are DFQATT and SNEGSKA (reference sequence). Trimming cost V 0 bases and J 5 bases; bases outside gene matches: 3. The CDR3 sequence is 13 residues long. Study findings and constraints: CD4+ T cell repertoires in Susac syndrome lacked clonal expansion.

This clonotype was detected once. Antigen unknown. The sequence derives from a human donor with Susac syndrome. The chain uses TRBV20-1 and TRBJ2-5; 7 positions match TRBD1. Sequences were obtained from CD4+ T cells from PBMCs. The CDR3 DNA reads TGCAGTGCTAGAGAAGGGGGCCGGGAGACCCAGTACTTC. Translated, it gives CSAREGGRETQYF.